The next 25 T cell receptor beta chains were all read from a single sample in a study of T cell repertoires in cytomegalovirus infection. TCRdb fed the reads into MiXCR, producing one record per CDR3 protein. The table has approximately 71,000 distinct CDR3 sequences, around 3.8% seen once. The source material was PBMCs. Receptors were obtained from a human donor in good health (CMV status not recorded). Some clones in this sample may be carry-over from other donors' samples.

The sample holds many counts of this clonotype. V is TRBV20-1 and J is TRBJ2-5, with D uncertain. The V end was cut by 5 bases, the J end by 4 bases, with 8 bases between. The CDR3 covers 11 residues. Germline CDR1 and CDR2: DFQATT and SNEGSKA (reference sequence). CDR3 DNA: TGCAGTGCTGAAGCAGGAGAGACCCAGTACTTC. This gives the protein CSAEAGETQYF.

This clonotype was observed many times. The chain has TRBV7-2 and TRBJ1-1, with D perhaps matching TRBD1 (6 bases). The CDR3 loop spans 15 amino acids. V gave up 1 base and J gave up 1 base, with 10 bases separating them. Per the germline V gene, CDR1 is SGHTA and CDR2 is FQGNSA. CDR3 in amino acids: CASSLEGGGNTEAFF. In DNA, the CDR3 is TGTGCCAGCAGCTTAGAGGGGGGCGGGAACACTGAAGCTTTCTTT.

This clonotype has only a few counts. V usage is TRBV6-2 or TRBV6-3 and J usage is TRBJ2-1; possibly TRBD1 or TRBD2 for D (5 bases each). The ends were cut back, 8 bases at V and 16 bases at J, with 18 bases in the middle. This CDR3 has 11 residues. Germline loops: CDR1 MNHEY, CDR2 SVGEGT. CDR3 sequence reads: CASERGGPQFF. CDR3 DNA sequence: TGTGCCAGCGAACGGGGCGGGCCCCAATTCTTC.

This clonotype has at least ten counts. The chain joins TRBV29-1 to TRBJ1-2, with D unresolved. Trimming removed 2 bases from V and 0 bases from J, with 13 bases in between. The germline gives CDR1 SQVTM, CDR2 ANQGSEA. The CDR3 spans 15 residues. The CDR3 bases are TGCAGCGTTGAAAATCCGGGGAAGCCTAACTATGGCTACACCTTC. Residues: CSVENPGKPNYGYTF. The whole variable domain, remainder taken from reference TRBV29-1 and TRBJ1-2, is SAVISQKPSRDICQRGTSLTIQCQVDSQVTMMFWYRQQPGQSLTLIATANQGSEATYESGFVIDKFPISRPNLTFSTLTVSNMSPEDSSIYLCSVENPGKPNYGYTFGSGTRLTVV.

This clonotype has ten or more counts. The chain joins TRBV25-1 to TRBJ1-6; 12 bases fit TRBD1. CDR3 size: 16 residues. Trimming at V came to 1 base and at J to 10 bases, leaving 5 bases not matched to a gene. Germline V gene sequence: CDR1 MGHDK, CDR2 SYGVNS. This CDR3 is CASSELRGQGASPLHF. The CDR3 DNA reads TGTGCCAGCAGTGAATTAAGGGGACAGGGGGCCTCACCCCTCCACTTT.

There are many counts of this clonotype. This rearrangement joins TRBV7-2 to TRBJ1-4; no definite D call. V lost 1 base, J lost 1 base, and 4 bases lay in between. The CDR3 is 14 amino acids. CDR1 SGHTA and CDR2 FQGNSA come from the germline V gene. CDR3 loop: CASSLVGTNEKLFF. The CDR3 coding sequence is TGTGCCAGCAGCTTAGTAGGAACTAATGAAAAACTGTTTTTT.

This clonotype has a count of ten or more. The rearrangement links TRBV7-8 to TRBJ2-1, with 10 bases matching TRBD1. CDR3 size: 16 residues. Germline V gene sequence: CDR1 SGHVS, CDR2 FQNEAQ. V was pared by 1 base and J by 5 bases, with 5 bases of the junction left unmatched. The CDR3 region is CASSLVGQGFHNEQFF. Written as DNA, the CDR3 is TGTGCCAGCAGCTTAGTGGGACAGGGGTTTCACAATGAGCAGTTCTTC.

A few counts support this clonotype. A much larger clone is a single base away; this may be a read error. V gene TRBV19 combines with J gene TRBJ2-1; D gene ambiguous. Germline V gene data show CDR1 as LNHDA and CDR2 as SQIVND (reference sequence). This CDR3 region has 13 residues. The V and J ends lost 0 bases and 13 bases respectively, with 13 bases between them. The CDR3 DNA reads as TGTGCCAGTAGTATAGACCCTGGACGCCACCAGTTCTTC. Protein product: CASSIDPGRHQFF.

This clonotype was observed a few times. The rearrangement uses TRBV5-1 and TRBJ2-1; 9 bases are shared with TRBD2. The trim removed 7 bases at V and 7 bases at J, leaving 12 bases unmatched. The CDR3 is 15 residues long. CDR1 and CDR2 from the germline V gene are SGHRS and YFSETQ. The CDR3 region has the DNA TGCGCCAGCTATAGCGGGAGTGACCTTCGGAATGAGCAGTTCTTC. Protein sequence: CASYSGSDLRNEQFF. Full variable domain (missing parts from reference TRBV5-1 and TRBJ2-1): KAGVTQTPRYLIKTRGQQVTLSCSPISGHRSVSWYQQTPGQGLQFLFEYFSETQRNKGNFPGRFSGRQFSNSRSEMNVSTLELGDSALYLCASYSGSDLRNEQFFGPGTRLTVL.

This clonotype was counted many times. The V call is TRBV20-1, the J call TRBJ2-1; tentatively, D is TRBD2 (6 bases). The CDR3 consists of 14 residues. V shed 4 bases and J shed 2 bases, with 12 bases lying between them. Germline CDR1 reads DFQATT; CDR2 reads SNEGSKA (reference sequence). The CDR3 bases are TGCAGTGCTACGTCTGGAGGGACCTACAATGAGCAGTTCTTC. It codes for CSATSGGTYNEQFF.

This clonotype was detected many times. V and J are TRBV7-2 and TRBJ2-7, with 7 bases that match TRBD1. This CDR3 has 14 amino acids. Germline trimming cut 5 bases from V and 6 bases from J; bases unmatched to any gene: 10. Per germline, CDR1 SGHTA and CDR2 FQGNSA. The CDR3 coding sequence is TGTGCCAGCAGCAATAGAGGGGGCCGCCTCGAGCAGTACTTC. The encoded protein is CASSNRGGRLEQYF.

As regards this clonotype: This may be a read error, as it is one base from a much larger clone. V is TRBV19 and J is TRBJ2-7; D not certain. In germline, CDR1 is LNHDA, CDR2 SQIVND (reference sequence). Trimming cost V 3 bases and J 5 bases, with 11 bases left between them. The CDR3 is 13 residues long. This chain's CDR3 is CASSMTSRDEQYF. Here the CDR3 DNA reads TGTGCCAGTAGTATGACGTCAAGGGACGAGCAGTACTTC.

This clonotype was counted many times. The chain employs TRBV28 and TRBJ1-6; unclear D gene. The CDR3 is 18 amino acids. Germline V lookup: CDR1 MDHEN, CDR2 SYDVKM. With 5 bases removed from V and 1 base from J, the gap between germline ends came to 18 bases. As DNA, the CDR3 is TGTGCCAGCAGTCCCTTCCGCGTAGGATCATCCTATAATTCACCCCTCCACTTT. Amino acids: CASSPFRVGSSYNSPLHF.

This clonotype was detected ten times or more. The V gene is TRBV7-6, the J gene TRBJ2-5; 13 bases fit TRBD2. The CDR3 extends over 16 amino acids. CDR1 SGHVS and CDR2 FNYEAQ come from the germline V gene. With 6 bases clipped from V and 5 bases from J, the junction kept 9 bases outside the gene matches. CDR3 region: CASSDTSGGAGETQYF. The CDR3 nucleotides are TGTGCCAGCAGTGACACTAGCGGGGGGGCTGGCGAGACCCAGTACTTC.

The chain is built from TRBV7-2 and TRBJ2-6; tentative D call: TRBD1 (5 bases). This CDR3 spans 17 amino acids. The germline V and J ends were trimmed by 7 bases and 0 bases, with 16 bases remaining between them. The germline V gene encodes CDR1 SGHTA and CDR2 FQGNSA. CDR3 region: CASTLFRATSGANVLTF. DNA of the CDR3: TGTGCCAGCACCCTGTTCAGGGCAACCTCTGGGGCCAACGTCCTGACTTTC.

This clonotype appeared many times. The CDR3 here is CASSLAGTSGTGELFF. CDR3 bases: TGTGCCAGCAGTTTAGCTGGGACTAGCGGCACCGGGGAGCTGTTTTTT. V and J are TRBV12-3 or TRBV12-4 and TRBJ2-2; 11 nucleotides match TRBD2. This CDR3 comprises 16 residues. Unmatched junction bases numbered 1, after V lost 0 bases and J lost 4 bases.

The chain joins TRBV11-2 to TRBJ2-5; 7 bases agree with TRBD1. Trimming cost V 3 bases and J 1 base; bases outside gene matches: 2. CDR1 is SGHAT, CDR2 FQNNGV, per germline. The CDR3 length is 14 residues. Here the CDR3 DNA reads TGTGCCAGCAGCTTGCACAGGGGCCAAGAGACCCAGTACTTC. It translates to CASSLHRGQETQYF.

In this sample, this clonotype turned up many times. V gene TRBV10-3 combines with J gene TRBJ2-6, with unresolved D. There are 17 residues in the CDR3. V was pared by 0 bases and J by 0 bases, with 9 bases between. Looked up from germline, CDR1 is ENHRY and CDR2 is SYGVKD. As DNA, the CDR3 is TGTGCCATCAGTGAGTCGTATTGGGACTCTGGGGCCAACGTCCTGACTTTC. It yields the protein CAISESYWDSGANVLTF.

Comment on this clonotype: A much larger clone lies a single base off, so this may be a read error. The V and J genes are TRBV7-2 and TRBJ2-7; D is uncertain. This CDR3 is built from 17 residues. CDR1 is SGHTA and CDR2 is FQGNSA in the germline V gene. The CDR3 is CVSSSKVVSYRDNEQYF. The CDR3 nucleotides read TGTGTCAGCAGCTCCAAAGTGGTATCCTACCGTGACAACGAGCAGTACTTC.

At least ten counts were recorded for this clonotype. The chain links TRBV2 to TRBJ2-7; the D gene is possibly TRBD1 (5 bases). V was trimmed by 10 bases and J by 5 bases, leaving 21 bases between them. The CDR3 is 14 residues long. The V gene's germline CDR1 is SNHLY and CDR2 FYNNEI. The CDR3 region is CATNPDSPPDEQYF. The CDR3 DNA reads as TGTGCCACCAATCCCGACAGTCCCCCGGACGAGCAGTACTTC. Combining the CDR3 with reference TRBV2 and TRBJ2-7 gives the whole variable domain EPEVTQTPSHQVTQMGQEVILRCVPISNHLYFYWYRQILGQKVEFLVSFYNNEISEKSEIFDDQFSVERPDGSNFTLKIRSTKLEDSAMYFCATNPDSPPDEQYFGPGTRLTVT.

There are many counts of this clonotype. CDR3 in DNA: TGTGCCAGTAGTAAGGACGGAATCTATGGCTACACCTTC. It encodes CASSKDGIYGYTF. The V and J genes are TRBV19 and TRBJ1-2; D is ambiguous. Germline CDR1 is LNHDA and CDR2 is SQIVND (reference sequence). The CDR3 is made up of 13 amino acids. V lost 4 bases, J lost 4 bases, and 10 bases lay in between.

This clonotype has a count of ten or more. The chain has TRBV7-2 and TRBJ1-2; D unresolved. The germline gives CDR1 SGHTA, CDR2 FQGNSA. This CDR3 is 14 amino acids long. V was clipped by 5 bases and J by 4 bases, with 14 bases between them. The CDR3 nucleotides are TGTGCCAGCAGCCCTCCGAGGACTTCCTATGGCTACACCTTC. Protein product: CASSPPRTSYGYTF.

This clonotype was detected many times. This chain connects TRBV7-3 to TRBJ2-5, with a weak D call TRBD2 (5 bases). The CDR3 totals 13 residues. In germline, CDR1 is SGHTA, CDR2 FQGTGA. V was clipped by 1 base and J by 5 bases, with 8 bases between them. The CDR3 DNA reads as TGTGCCAGCAGCTTAAATTGGGAGGAGACCCAGTACTTC. Translated: CASSLNWEETQYF.

This clonotype was seen at least ten times. The chain has TRBV7-2 and TRBJ1-1, with 8 positions matching TRBD1. The V segment lost 6 bases and the J segment 8 bases; nucleotides outside the gene matches: 8. The CDR3 runs to 13 residues. CDR1 is SGHTA and CDR2 is FQGNSA in the germline V gene. CDR3 in DNA: TGTGCCAGCAGTCGGACAGGGCGCGGGGAAGCTTTCTTT. Its translation: CASSRTGRGEAFF.

V gene TRBV11-2 combines with J gene TRBJ2-7; D is perhaps TRBD2 (5 bases). Trimming pared 1 base from V and 0 bases from J, leaving 13 bases between. CDR1 and CDR2 (germline): SGHAT, FQNNGV. The CDR3 loop spans 16 amino acids. Written as DNA, the CDR3 is TGTGCCAGCAGCTTAGTAGGTAGCGTTGCCTCCTACGAGCAGTACTTC. This translates into CASSLVGSVASYEQYF.